A single TCR beta chain is shown here with its context. Its antigen is currently unknown. The data were taken from a study of T cell responses to AZD1222 COVID-19 vaccine. Study results and caveats: The study reported that nearly half of spike-specific TCRs target unmutated variant regions.

The V end lost 7 bases, the J end lost 4 bases, and 23 bases lay between the germline ends. This CDR3 region has 16 residues. Per germline, CDR1 SGDLS and CDR2 YYNGEE. Only in-frame clones appear in the TCRdb table, and some are missing; sequencing was by immunoSEQ multiplex PCR. The sample lists about 140,000 clones; less than 95% were seen once. This TCR came from an adult in good health. The source was peripheral blood, collected on day 0 of AZD1222 vaccination. The rearrangement joins TRBV9 to TRBJ1-2; D is undetermined. Here the CDR3 DNA reads TGTGCCAGCTCCCCGAGGGCAGTCTTCGGTTTCTATGGCTACACCTTC. Protein product: CASSPRAVFGFYGYTF.